The T cell receptor (beta chain) described here comes from a study of T cell responses to AZD1222 COVID-19 vaccine. Study outcomes and limitations: Unmutated variant regions are reportedly the target of nearly half of TCRs that are spike-specific. Rises in breadth and depth of Spike-specific TCRs came after two AZD1222 doses.

Clones were sequenced by immunoSEQ multiplex PCR, and TCRdb holds only the in-frame ones, with some missing. This sample has about 150,000 clones, with 92% found just once. Details on this clone: Its target is unknown.

V shed 4 bases and J shed 0 bases, with 10 bases lying between them. Germline CDR1 and CDR2: SEHNR and FQNEAQ (reference sequence). The CDR3 sequence is 15 residues long. The specimen comprised peripheral blood, sampled on day 0 of AZD1222 vaccination. The clonotype was recovered from an adult in good health. The J gene is TRBJ1-3, the V gene TRBV7-9, with unresolved D. In DNA form, the CDR3 reads TGTGCCAGCAGCTCTGAGCTGGACTCTGGAAACACCATATATTTT. Its translation is CASSSELDSGNTIYF.